The TCR beta chain described here comes from a study of regulatory T cells in long-lasting Graves disease. Study findings and constraints: Newly diagnosed Graves' patients exceeded persistent ones in TCR diversity. Among persistent patients, a larger number of public clonotypes were shared (about 2,800) than among newly diagnosed patients (under 1,000).

Described time point: newly diagnosed GD, antithyroid drugs for less than 3 months. PBMC RNA was the source of the TCR library. EDTA tubes received approximately 10 milliliters of drawn peripheral blood. Regarding this clonotype: The antigen remains unidentified.

To make TCR beta libraries, researchers used iRepertoire HTBI primers and Arm-PCR of CDR3 regions. From the multiplex PCR reads, TCRdb called clonotypes with MiXCR, one entry per CDR3 protein. The repertoire holds 320,000 or so distinct CDR3 sequences, with about 18% as singletons. V was pared by 8 bases and J by 4 bases, with 12 bases of the junction left unmatched. The CDR3 contains 15 residues. CDR1 and CDR2 (germline): SEHNR, FQNEAQ (reference sequence). The chain uses TRBV7-9 and TRBJ2-5; 8 nucleotides align to TRBD2. This clonotype originated in a female donor with Graves disease. The source material was peripheral blood mononuclear cells (PBMCs), sampled at new diagnosis, from a patient treated with antithyroid drugs. The CDR3 coding sequence is TGTGCCAGCGGGGGTGAGCGGGAGTTCCGAGAGACCCAGTACTTC. It specifies CASGGEREFRETQYF. The full variable domain, with the rest looked up from reference TRBV7-9 and TRBJ2-5, is DTGVSQNPRHKITKRGQNVTFRCDPISEHNRLYWYRQTLGQGPEFLTYFQNEAQLEKSRLLSDRFSAERPKGSFSTLEIQRTEQGDSAMYLCASGGEREFRETQYFGPGTRLLVL.